This T cell receptor beta chain was retrieved from a study of radiation and T cells in renal cell carcinoma. Study findings and constraints: Top tumor clonotypes rose in blood 2 weeks post-radiation, then contracted.

The repertoire was sequenced with immunoSEQ multiplex PCR; TCRdb's copy has only in-frame clones and lacks some. Found here are 140,000 to 150,000 clones, less than 90% of them singletons; the top ten hold around 4.4%. Time point noted: baseline pretreatment blood. The treatment: 15 Gy SBRT to primary tumor, nephrectomy 4 weeks later. Worth noting for this clone: Its cognate antigen is unknown.

Between the trimmed V and J ends, which lost 5 bases and 2 bases, there was a span of 13 bases. CDR1 SGHTA and CDR2 FQGNSA come from the germline V gene. The CDR3 loop spans 14 amino acids. This TCR was sampled from a woman between 70 and 85 years old with renal cell carcinoma. This specimen was blood, taken from a patient whose treatment included radiotherapy and nephrectomy. This chain uses TRBV7-2 with TRBJ2-7; maybe TRBD2 (5 bases). In DNA, the CDR3 is TGTGCCAGCAGCCTCGGCGGGTTAACCTACGAGCAGTACTTC. Its protein product is CASSLGGLTYEQYF.